This T cell receptor (beta chain) was identified during a study of blood T cells in healthy people across ages. This clonotype was seen many times. A sample-barcoded 5' primer and a J-beta primer mix were used in a second PCR of about 6 to 12 cycles. TCRdb reanalysed the 5' RACE reads using MiXCR and keeps one entry per CDR3 protein. The data contain 1.6 million or so distinct CDR3 sequences, 30% to 40% of them singletons. Germline V CDR1 and CDR2: SQVTM, ANQGSEA. The CDR3 has 16 amino acids. Trimming removed 4 bases from V and 1 base from J, with 18 bases in between. The receptor comes from a woman in her twenties or thirties in good health. The chain links TRBV29-1 to TRBJ2-3; the D gene is possibly TRBD2 (7 bases). Sequencing was carried out using blood. This CDR3 is CSVVRGARRRTDTQYF. CDR3 coding DNA: TGCAGCGTTGTTCGGGGGGCACGTCGACGCACAGATACGCAGTATTTT.